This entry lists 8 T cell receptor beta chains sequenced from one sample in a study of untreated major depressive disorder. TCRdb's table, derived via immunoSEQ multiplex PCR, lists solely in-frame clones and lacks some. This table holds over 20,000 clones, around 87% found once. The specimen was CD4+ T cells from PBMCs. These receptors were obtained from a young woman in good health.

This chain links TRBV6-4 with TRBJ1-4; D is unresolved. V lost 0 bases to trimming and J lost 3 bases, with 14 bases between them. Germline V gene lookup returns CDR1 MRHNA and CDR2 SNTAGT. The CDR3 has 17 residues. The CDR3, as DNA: TGTGCCAGCAGTGACTCGAAAAGTTCTCGGGCTAATGAAAAACTGTTTTTT. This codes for CASSDSKSSRANEKLFF.

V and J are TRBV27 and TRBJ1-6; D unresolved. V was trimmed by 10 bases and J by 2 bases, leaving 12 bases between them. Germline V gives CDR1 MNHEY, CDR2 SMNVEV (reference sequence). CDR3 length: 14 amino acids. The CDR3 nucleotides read TGTGCCACCCGGAGGGTTACCTATAATTCACCCCTCCACTTT. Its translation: CATRRVTYNSPLHF.

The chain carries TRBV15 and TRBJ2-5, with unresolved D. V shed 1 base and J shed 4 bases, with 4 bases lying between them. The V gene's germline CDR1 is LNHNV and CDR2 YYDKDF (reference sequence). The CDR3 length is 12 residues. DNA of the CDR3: TGTGCCACCAGCAGAGGACGAGAGACCCAGTACTTC. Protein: CATSRGRETQYF.

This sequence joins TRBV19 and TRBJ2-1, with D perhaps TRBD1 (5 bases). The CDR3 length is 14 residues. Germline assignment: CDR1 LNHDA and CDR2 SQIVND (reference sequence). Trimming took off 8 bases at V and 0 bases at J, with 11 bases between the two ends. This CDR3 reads CASGRVYSYNEQFF. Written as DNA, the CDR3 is TGTGCCAGTGGCAGGGTTTACTCCTACAATGAGCAGTTCTTC.

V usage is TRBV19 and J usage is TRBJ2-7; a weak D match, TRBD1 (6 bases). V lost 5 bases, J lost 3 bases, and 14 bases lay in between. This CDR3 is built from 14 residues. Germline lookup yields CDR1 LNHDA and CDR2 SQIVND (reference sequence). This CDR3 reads CASSPGGQYYEQYF. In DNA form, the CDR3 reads TGTGCCAGTAGTCCCGGAGGACAGTACTACGAGCAGTACTTC.

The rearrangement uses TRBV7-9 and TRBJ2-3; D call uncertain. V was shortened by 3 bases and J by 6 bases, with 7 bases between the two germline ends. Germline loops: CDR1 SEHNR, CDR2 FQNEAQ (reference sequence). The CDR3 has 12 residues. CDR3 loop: CASSFTGDTQYF. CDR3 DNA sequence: TGTGCCAGCAGCTTTACTGGGGATACGCAGTATTTT.

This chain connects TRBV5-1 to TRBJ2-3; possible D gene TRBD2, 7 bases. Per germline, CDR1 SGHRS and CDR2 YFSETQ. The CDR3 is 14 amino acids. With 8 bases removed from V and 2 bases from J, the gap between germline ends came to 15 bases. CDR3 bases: TGCGCCAGTTCCGGGGGGCCCCACACAGATACGCAGTATTTT. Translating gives CASSGGPHTDTQYF. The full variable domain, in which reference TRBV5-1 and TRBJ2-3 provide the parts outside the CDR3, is KAGVTQTPRYLIKTRGQQVTLSCSPISGHRSVSWYQQTPGQGLQFLFEYFSETQRNKGNFPGRFSGRQFSNSRSEMNVSTLELGDSALYLCASSGGPHTDTQYFGPGTRLTVL.

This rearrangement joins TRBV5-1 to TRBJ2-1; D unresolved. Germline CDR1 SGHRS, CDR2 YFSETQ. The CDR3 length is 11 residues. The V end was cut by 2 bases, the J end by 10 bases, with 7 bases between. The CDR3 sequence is CASSLSREQFF. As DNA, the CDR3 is TGCGCCAGCAGCTTATCAAGGGAGCAGTTCTTC.